Presented here are 30 T cell receptor beta chains from one specimen sequenced in a study of T cell changes during pregnancy in multiple sclerosis. The table came from immunoSEQ multiplex PCR; TCRdb's copy has only in-frame clones and leaves some out. The profile shows about 64,000 clones, around 96% of them singletons. The sequencing here drew on CD8+ T cells from peripheral blood mononuclear cells, taken after pregnancy. These receptors originate from a female donor with multiple sclerosis, enrolled in a pregnancy study.

The CDR3 nucleotides read TGTGCCAGCAGTCCAGAACATTTTACCTACGAGCAGTACTTC. It codes for CASSPEHFTYEQYF. This chain joins TRBV6-1 and TRBJ2-7; D unresolved. V gave up 5 bases and J gave up 2 bases, with 13 bases separating them. The V gene's germline CDR1 is MNHNS and CDR2 SASEGT. The CDR3 has 14 residues.

V and J are TRBV9 and TRBJ2-7; TRBD2 agrees at 11 bases. This CDR3 is built from 15 residues. The V and J ends lost 4 bases and 4 bases, in that order; junction bases with no gene match: 7. Germline CDR1 and CDR2: SGDLS and YYNGEE. DNA for the CDR3: TGTGCCAGCAGCACGGGCGGGACTAGCGGTTACGAGCAGTACTTC. Protein product: CASSTGGTSGYEQYF.

This clone was recorded once. The rearrangement links TRBV27 to TRBJ2-6, with D possibly matching TRBD1 (6 bases). V was clipped by 4 bases and J by 0 bases, with 16 bases between them. The germline V gene encodes CDR1 MNHEY and CDR2 SMNVEV (reference sequence). This CDR3 contains 18 residues. The DNA for the CDR3 is TGTGCCAGCAGTTCACAGGGCCCCAATCTCTCTGGGGCCAACGTCCTGACTTTC. Translation gives CASSSQGPNLSGANVLTF.

The CDR3 loop is CASSEVIPLADAPYEQYF. The CDR3 DNA follows: TGTGCCAGCAGTGAAGTAATCCCACTAGCGGACGCTCCCTACGAGCAGTACTTC. The chain couples TRBV2 to TRBJ2-7, with TRBD2 identical over 8 bases. The CDR3 totals 18 residues. Per germline, CDR1 SNHLY and CDR2 FYNNEI. V was clipped by 1 base and J by 2 bases; unmatched bases: 13.

The CDR3 DNA reads as TGTGCCAGTAGTTCTGGGGCCGGCTACACCTTC. This sequence encodes CASSSGAGYTF. V is TRBV19 and J is TRBJ1-2; D may be TRBD1 (5 bases). V gave up 5 bases and J gave up 8 bases, with 9 bases separating them. Germline V lookup: CDR1 LNHDA, CDR2 SQIVND (reference sequence). CDR3 length: 11 residues.

The chain carries TRBV2 and TRBJ2-7; 11 nucleotides match TRBD2. After removal of 5 bases from V and 2 bases from J, the junction contained 5 bases not matched to a gene. Germline V gene data show CDR1 as SNHLY and CDR2 as FYNNEI. The CDR3 length is 15 residues. The CDR3 DNA is TGTGCCAGCAGTTCCGGGACTAGCGGCGCCTACGAGCAGTACTTC. Its protein product is CASSSGTSGAYEQYF.

The table lists this clone with a count of one. The chain recombines TRBV5-1 with TRBJ2-6, with D possibly matching TRBD1 (6 bases). The germline CDR1 and CDR2 sequences are SGHRS and YFSETQ. The CDR3 is 20 residues long. Trimming removed 4 bases at V and 0 bases at J, with 23 bases between. The CDR3 nucleotides are TGCGCCAGCAGCCCAACCCCCGACAGGATTAAATTCTCTGGGGCCAACGTCCTGACTTTC. Residues: CASSPTPDRIKFSGANVLTF.

This chain links TRBV28 with TRBJ2-1, with 8 positions matching TRBD2. V was pared by 5 bases and J by 6 bases, with 6 bases of the junction left unmatched. In germline, CDR1 is MDHEN, CDR2 SYDVKM. The CDR3 length is 14 residues. CDR3 DNA: TGTGCCAGCAGTGGGACTAGTTCGAGCAATGAGCAGTTCTTC. Residues: CASSGTSSSNEQFF.

V and J are TRBV18 and TRBJ2-1; 9 positions agree with TRBD2. V lost 1 base and J lost 5; bases outside the gene matches: 9. Germline values: CDR1 KGHSH, CDR2 LQKENI. This CDR3 has 17 residues. DNA for the CDR3: TGTGCCAGCTCACCACTTGCGGGGACTAGCACCGACAATGAGCAGTTCTTC. It yields the protein CASSPLAGTSTDNEQFF. Based on the CDR3 plus reference TRBV18 and TRBJ2-1, the full variable domain is NAGVMQNPRHLVRRRGQEARLRCSPMKGHSHVYWYRQLPEEGLKFMVYLQKENIIDESGMPKERFSAEFPKEGPSILRIQQVVRGDSAAYFCASSPLAGTSTDNEQFFGPGTRLTVL.

The V call is TRBV5-4, the J call TRBJ1-3; weak D call: TRBD1 (5 bases). The CDR3 extends over 15 amino acids. V was clipped by 0 bases and J by 3 bases, with 10 bases between them. From germline, CDR1 is SGHNT and CDR2 YYREEE (reference sequence). CDR3 loop: CASSLAQGGGNTIYF. The DNA for the CDR3 is TGTGCCAGCAGCTTGGCCCAGGGTGGTGGAAACACCATATATTTT.

The chain carries TRBV7-8 and TRBJ1-5; D is unresolved. Germline assignment: CDR1 SGHVS and CDR2 FQNEAQ. The CDR3 loop spans 18 amino acids. V was pared by 1 base and J by 5 bases, with 21 bases between. CDR3 sequence (DNA): TGTGCCAGCAGCTTAGTTTCTGGAGTGCAAGGCTGGGATCAGCCCCAGCATTTT. It codes for CASSLVSGVQGWDQPQHF.

The chain joins TRBV5-1 to TRBJ2-7; weak D call: TRBD1 (6 bases). This CDR3 contains 14 residues. Trimming shortened V by 4 bases and J by 3 bases, and 14 bases separated the two germline ends. From germline, CDR1 is SGHRS and CDR2 YFSETQ. CDR3 nucleotides: TGCGCCAGCAGCCCGGGGACAATAAGCTACGAGCAGTACTTC. Residues: CASSPGTISYEQYF.

The chain joins TRBV27 to TRBJ2-3, with 10 bases fitting TRBD2. Per the germline V gene, CDR1 is MNHEY and CDR2 is SMNVEV (reference sequence). With 6 bases clipped from V and 6 bases from J, the junction kept 12 bases outside the gene matches. CDR3 size: 16 residues. The CDR3 loop reads CASSPAGGALRDTQYF. CDR3 bases: TGTGCCAGCAGCCCAGCGGGAGGGGCCTTGCGCGATACGCAGTATTTT.

The chain employs TRBV4-3 and TRBJ2-6; TRBD1 aligns across 12 bases. J gave up 4 bases and V 3 bases, and 4 bases lay outside the gene matches. The CDR3 consists of 17 residues. Germline CDR1 reads LGHNA; CDR2 reads YSLEER. Written as DNA, the CDR3 is TGCGCCAGCAGCCACGGGACAGGGGGCACCGGGGCCAACGTCCTGACTTTC. The encoded protein is CASSHGTGGTGANVLTF.

The chain carries TRBV19 and TRBJ1-5, with 7 bases matching TRBD1. CDR3 size: 17 residues. CDR1 and CDR2 (germline): LNHDA, SQIVND (reference sequence). Germline trimming cut 5 bases from V and 11 bases from J; bases unmatched to any gene: 21. The CDR3 DNA follows: TGTGCCAGTAGTCTACCCAAATCGACAGGGACTCCGCGGACCCAGCATTTT. It yields the protein CASSLPKSTGTPRTQHF.

The chain combines TRBV19 with TRBJ2-5; TRBD1 aligns across 10 bases. Germline trimming cut 5 bases from V and 0 bases from J; bases unmatched to any gene: 3. This CDR3 spans 15 amino acids. In germline, CDR1 is LNHDA, CDR2 SQIVND (reference sequence). Here the CDR3 DNA reads TGTGCCAGTAGTGCGGACAGGGGGTACCAAGAGACCCAGTACTTC. It translates to CASSADRGYQETQYF. Full variable domain (rest looked up from reference TRBV19 and TRBJ2-5): DGGITQSPKYLFRKEGQNVTLSCEQNLNHDAMYWYRQDPGQGLRLIYYSQIVNDFQKGDIAEGYSVSREKKESFPLTVTSAQKNPTAFYLCASSADRGYQETQYFGPGTRLLVL.

The chain uses TRBV7-2 and TRBJ2-7, with 10 bases lining up with TRBD2. Germline CDR1 and CDR2: SGHTA and FQGNSA. The CDR3 has 14 residues. The J segment lost 7 bases and the V segment lost 5 bases, leaving 8 bases of the junction unmatched. For the CDR3, the DNA is TGTGCCAGCAGCCCGACTAGCGGGTTGAGGGAGCAGTACTTC. Its protein is CASSPTSGLREQYF.

The J gene is TRBJ2-7, the V gene TRBV6-5; perhaps TRBD2 as D (5 bases). V lost 7 bases to trimming and J lost 4 bases, with 8 bases between them. The CDR3 has 11 amino acids. Germline CDR1 MNHEY, CDR2 SVGAGI. The CDR3 here is CASKGGYEQYF. CDR3 sequence (DNA): TGTGCCAGCAAGGGCGGGTACGAGCAGTACTTC.

The chain is built from TRBV28 and TRBJ2-7; maybe TRBD1 (6 bases). The V and J ends lost 3 bases and 0 bases respectively, with 15 bases between them. CDR3 length: 16 residues. Germline V lookup: CDR1 MDHEN, CDR2 SYDVKM. The CDR3 loop is CASSLLGGDPSYEQYF. The CDR3 bases are TGTGCCAGCAGTTTGCTTGGGGGCGATCCCTCCTACGAGCAGTACTTC. Using reference TRBV28 and TRBJ2-7 for the parts outside the CDR3, the full variable domain is DVKVTQSSRYLVKRTGEKVFLECVQDMDHENMFWYRQDPGLGLRLIYFSYDVKMKEKGDIPEGYSVSREKKERFSLILESASTNQTSMYLCASSLLGGDPSYEQYFGPGTRLTVT.

The chain recombines TRBV7-9 with TRBJ2-5; TRBD2 agrees at 8 bases. Germline values: CDR1 SEHNR, CDR2 FQNEAQ (reference sequence). This CDR3 spans 15 amino acids. V shed 6 bases, J shed 0 bases, and the junction held 6 bases outside the gene matches. In DNA, the CDR3 is TGTGCCAGCAGAAGGGGACTAGGGTACCAAGAGACCCAGTACTTC. Translation gives CASRRGLGYQETQYF. The variable domain in full, with the rest retrieved from reference TRBV7-9 and TRBJ2-5, is DTGVSQNPRHKITKRGQNVTFRCDPISEHNRLYWYRQTLGQGPEFLTYFQNEAQLEKSRLLSDRFSAERPKGSFSTLEIQRTEQGDSAMYLCASRRGLGYQETQYFGPGTRLLVL.

The rearrangement links TRBV13 to TRBJ1-2, with 7 bases aligning to TRBD1. This CDR3 contains 14 residues. CDR1 is PRHDT, CDR2 FYEKMQ, per germline (reference sequence). Losses at the gene ends were 5 bases for V and 7 bases for J; bases not matched to a gene: 10. CDR3 residues: CASSPTGEWGGYTF. The CDR3 DNA is TGTGCCAGCAGCCCCACAGGGGAATGGGGTGGCTACACCTTC.

This clone was recorded only once. V is TRBV27 and J is TRBJ2-7, with D unclear. Germline assignment: CDR1 MNHEY and CDR2 SMNVEV (reference sequence). Between the trimmed V and J ends, which lost 0 bases and 2 bases, there was a span of 5 bases. CDR3 size: 13 residues. The CDR3 nucleotides read TGTGCCAGCAGTTTATCGGGCGCCTACGAGCAGTACTTC. Protein product: CASSLSGAYEQYF.

V and J are TRBV7-6 and TRBJ2-5; D might be TRBD1 (6 bases). The germline gives CDR1 SGHVS, CDR2 FNYEAQ. The CDR3 loop spans 13 amino acids. Trimming shortened V by 5 bases and J by 5 bases, and 12 bases separated the two germline ends. The CDR3 loop reads CASSQNRVETQYF. DNA of the CDR3: TGTGCCAGCAGCCAGAACAGGGTTGAGACCCAGTACTTC.

The chain has TRBV27 and TRBJ2-4; 16 bases map to TRBD2. Per germline, CDR1 MNHEY and CDR2 SMNVEV (reference sequence). The CDR3 sequence is 18 residues long. J lost 5 bases, V lost 6 bases, and 10 bases had no gene match. In DNA form, the CDR3 reads TGTGCCAGCAGGCCCCCGGGACTAGCGGGAGGGCCACAAAACATTCAGTACTTC. It specifies CASRPPGLAGGPQNIQYF.

The chain links TRBV28 to TRBJ2-3; D remains ambiguous. The CDR3 runs 12 residues. V was shortened by 6 bases and J by 8 bases, with 12 bases between the two germline ends. Germline V gene lookup returns CDR1 MDHEN and CDR2 SYDVKM. The CDR3 sequence: CASSFLRSTQYF. CDR3 nucleotide sequence: TGTGCCAGCAGCTTCCTGCGTAGTACGCAGTATTTT.

V is TRBV13 and J is TRBJ2-4; the D gene is possibly TRBD2 (5 bases). Per the germline V gene, CDR1 is PRHDT and CDR2 is FYEKMQ (reference sequence). Trimming cost V 5 bases and J 0 bases, with 14 bases left between them. The CDR3 sequence is 16 residues long. CDR3 DNA sequence: TGTGCCAGCAGCACCAAAGGACGGGAAGCCAAAAACATTCAGTACTTC. As protein: CASSTKGREAKNIQYF.

V is TRBV27 and J is TRBJ2-7; D may be TRBD2 (5 bases). The CDR3 consists of 14 residues. Trimming removed 3 bases at V and 2 bases at J, with 11 bases between. Germline V gene data show CDR1 as MNHEY and CDR2 as SMNVEV (reference sequence). CDR3 residues: CASSLTRGTYEQYF. In DNA, the CDR3 is TGTGCCAGCAGTTTGACCCGGGGAACCTACGAGCAGTACTTC.

The chain uses TRBV7-8 and TRBJ2-5; D unresolved. The CDR3 has 17 residues. V lost 0 bases and J 0 bases, leaving 14 bases between the germline ends. Germline CDR1 reads SGHVS; CDR2 reads FQNEAQ. Here the CDR3 DNA reads TGTGCCAGCAGCTTAGCGCACAGCAACTCGTACCAAGAGACCCAGTACTTC. As protein: CASSLAHSNSYQETQYF.

This chain links TRBV6-5 with TRBJ2-1; possible D gene TRBD2, 5 bases. The CDR3 is 16 amino acids. Trimming left V 0 bases short and J 2 bases short, with 11 bases between. CDR1 is MNHEY and CDR2 is SVGAGI in the germline V gene. This CDR3 reads CASSYSSSSAYNEQFF. In DNA, the CDR3 is TGTGCCAGCAGTTACTCGTCTAGCTCGGCCTACAATGAGCAGTTCTTC.

The rearrangement links TRBV28 to TRBJ1-5; D possibly corresponds to TRBD1 (6 bases). Germline values: CDR1 MDHEN, CDR2 SYDVKM. The CDR3 is made up of 15 amino acids. The V end was cut by 6 bases, the J end by 10 bases, with 22 bases between. This CDR3 is CASRTTRQGWYPQHF. CDR3 in DNA: TGTGCCAGCAGGACTACCCGGCAGGGGTGGTACCCCCAGCATTTT.